The 20 T cell receptor beta chains in this list originate from one sample, sequenced in a study of T cell responses to AZD1222 COVID-19 vaccine. Clones were sequenced by immunoSEQ multiplex PCR, and TCRdb holds only the in-frame ones, with some missing. The repertoire includes some 150,000 clones, about 93% of them detected once, and 3.2% sits in the top ten. Sequenced material: peripheral blood, taken 28 days after the second AZD1222 dose. These receptors were collected from an adult who received the AZD1222 COVID-19 vaccine.

The rearrangement joins TRBV2 to TRBJ1-5, with 7 bases aligning to TRBD1. CDR3 length equals 14 residues. In germline, CDR1 is SNHLY, CDR2 FYNNEI. The ends lost 6 bases at V and 1 base at J; junction bases unmatched: 3. The CDR3 coding sequence is TGTGCCAGCAGGACAGGGACGAGCAATCAGCCCCAGCATTTT. This encodes CASRTGTSNQPQHF.

CDR3 residues: CASSPPAAPNQPQHF. The CDR3 nucleotides read TGTGCCAGCTCACCACCGGCGGCTCCCAATCAGCCCCAGCATTTT. This chain joins TRBV18 and TRBJ1-5; unclear D gene. The CDR3 totals 15 residues. The germline V gene encodes CDR1 KGHSH and CDR2 LQKENI. V lost 0 bases and J 3 bases, leaving 9 bases between the germline ends.

This chain uses TRBV7-9 with TRBJ2-7; 7 positions match TRBD1. The V gene's germline CDR1 is SEHNR and CDR2 FQNEAQ (reference sequence). Germline trimming cut 4 bases from V and 6 bases from J; bases unmatched to any gene: 9. The CDR3 runs 14 residues. CDR3 DNA sequence: TGTGCCAGCAGCTCGGGACAGCGAGGGGCCGAGCAGTACTTC. Protein: CASSSGQRGAEQYF. The entire variable domain, with the rest obtained from reference TRBV7-9 and TRBJ2-7, is as follows: DTGVSQNPRHKITKRGQNVTFRCDPISEHNRLYWYRQTLGQGPEFLTYFQNEAQLEKSRLLSDRFSAERPKGSFSTLEIQRTEQGDSAMYLCASSSGQRGAEQYFGPGTRLTVT.

This sequence joins TRBV2 and TRBJ2-7; D is perhaps TRBD2 (6 bases). Germline CDR1 is SNHLY and CDR2 is FYNNEI. This CDR3 has 12 amino acids. V was clipped by 6 bases and J by 9 bases, with 15 bases between them. This CDR3 reads CASRLTSRGQYF. The CDR3, as DNA: TGTGCCAGCAGACTTACTAGCCGGGGGCAGTACTTC.

V usage is TRBV6-5 and J usage is TRBJ2-5, with a tentative D call TRBD2 (5 bases). V was trimmed by 7 bases and J by 4 bases, leaving 19 bases between them. The V gene's germline CDR1 is MNHEY and CDR2 SVGAGI. This CDR3 spans 15 amino acids. The CDR3 protein is CASTTVSGMRETQYF. CDR3 DNA: TGTGCCAGCACTACGGTTTCGGGGATGCGAGAGACCCAGTACTTC.

The rearrangement uses TRBV5-1 and TRBJ2-7, with 7 bases fitting TRBD1. The V gene's germline CDR1 is SGHRS and CDR2 YFSETQ. The CDR3 is 15 amino acids. With V trimmed by 4 bases and J by 4 bases, 11 bases remained unmatched. The CDR3 DNA is TGCGCCAGCAGCGGTGACGGGACAGCCTATTACGAGCAGTACTTC. Residues: CASSGDGTAYYEQYF.

CDR3 DNA: TGTGCCAGCAGCTCCCTACTTCGGGGGGGCGACGAAGGCTACACCTTC. Residues: CASSSLLRGGDEGYTF. V and J are TRBV7-6 and TRBJ1-2, with D possibly matching TRBD1 (6 bases). The CDR3 loop spans 16 amino acids. Deletions cut 4 bases from V and 8 bases from J, with 23 bases between. Germline CDR1 and CDR2: SGHVS and FNYEAQ.

The J gene is TRBJ1-1, the V gene TRBV30; possible D gene TRBD1, 5 bases. The germline CDR1 and CDR2 sequences are GTSNPN and SVGIG (reference sequence). V lost 5 bases to trimming and J lost 1 base, with 8 bases between them. This CDR3 region has 12 residues. The CDR3 here is CAWSGQNTEAFF. Written as DNA, the CDR3 is TGTGCCTGGTCAGGACAGAACACTGAAGCTTTCTTT.

The chain couples TRBV7-9 to TRBJ2-2, with 8 bases matching TRBD2. V lost 5 bases and J lost 4; bases outside the gene matches: 6. Germline-derived CDR1 and CDR2 are SEHNR and FQNEAQ (reference sequence). The CDR3 length is 15 residues. CDR3 protein: CASSPTSVLTGELFF. The CDR3 coding sequence is TGTGCCAGCAGCCCGACTAGCGTCCTCACCGGGGAGCTGTTTTTT.

The chain is built from TRBV27 and TRBJ2-7; 7 nucleotides line up with TRBD1. With V trimmed by 5 bases and J by 3 bases, 10 bases remained unmatched. Germline V gives CDR1 MNHEY, CDR2 SMNVEV (reference sequence). The length of the CDR3 is 15 residues. This CDR3 reads CASSLRQGPYYEQYF. CDR3 in DNA: TGTGCCAGCAGTCTACGACAGGGTCCATACTACGAGCAGTACTTC.

V gene TRBV18 combines with J gene TRBJ2-7; 10 bases match TRBD1. This CDR3 spans 17 amino acids. With 3 bases clipped from V and 2 bases from J, the junction kept 10 bases outside the gene matches. The germline V gene has CDR1 KGHSH and CDR2 LQKENI. CDR3: CASSPRGRQGATYEQYF. The CDR3 nucleotides are TGTGCCAGCTCACCCCGGGGACGACAGGGGGCGACCTACGAGCAGTACTTC.

CDR3 region: CASSLGGANVLTF. In DNA, the CDR3 is TGTGCCAGTAGTTTAGGTGGGGCCAACGTCCTGACTTTC. This rearrangement joins TRBV19 to TRBJ2-6; D is ambiguous. The CDR3 spans 13 residues. The V end was cut by 5 bases, the J end by 3 bases, with 5 bases between. From germline, CDR1 is LNHDA and CDR2 SQIVND (reference sequence). Combining the CDR3 with reference TRBV19 and TRBJ2-6 gives the whole variable domain DGGITQSPKYLFRKEGQNVTLSCEQNLNHDAMYWYRQDPGQGLRLIYYSQIVNDFQKGDIAEGYSVSREKKESFPLTVTSAQKNPTAFYLCASSLGGANVLTFGAGSRLTVL.

V gene TRBV7-8 combines with J gene TRBJ2-2; D call uncertain. Germline-derived CDR1 and CDR2 are SGHVS and FQNEAQ. The CDR3 runs to 14 residues. Between the trimmed V and J ends, which lost 9 bases and 0 bases, there was a span of 11 bases. CDR3 DNA: TGTGCCAGTTCCCGTGGAGCGAACACCGGGGAGCTGTTTTTT. Its translation is CASSRGANTGELFF. The variable domain in full, with the rest retrieved from reference TRBV7-8 and TRBJ2-2, is GAGVSQSPRYKVAKRGQDVALRCDPISGHVSLFWYQQALGQGPEFLTYFQNEAQLDKSGLPSDRFFAERPEGSVSTLKIQRTQQEDSAVYLCASSRGANTGELFFGEGSRLTVL.

The V gene is TRBV5-1, the J gene TRBJ2-1; 9 positions agree with TRBD2. CDR3 length: 16 residues. Per germline, CDR1 SGHRS and CDR2 YFSETQ. V trimming: 0 bases; J trimming: 8 bases; junction bases outside the gene matches: 9. In DNA, the CDR3 is TGCGCCAGCAGCTTGGAAATCAGCGGGAGGAGCTATGAGCAGTTCTTC. The encoded protein is CASSLEISGRSYEQFF.

J is TRBJ2-3 and V is TRBV10-3; D is uncertain. The germline V gene has CDR1 ENHRY and CDR2 SYGVKD. This CDR3 has 12 amino acids. V was trimmed by 9 bases and J by 2 bases, leaving 9 bases between them. The DNA for the CDR3 is TGTGCCATTGCCGCAGACACAGATACGCAGTATTTT. This codes for CAIAADTDTQYF.

This chain joins TRBV24-1 and TRBJ2-7, with TRBD1 matching over 7 bases. J was trimmed by 3 bases and V by 9 bases; bases with no gene match: 7. Germline lookup yields CDR1 KGHDR and CDR2 SFDVKD. The CDR3 is 13 residues long. Here the CDR3 reads CATAPGQNYEQYF. The DNA for the CDR3 is TGTGCCACCGCACCGGGACAGAACTACGAGCAGTACTTC.

The chain uses TRBV19 and TRBJ2-7; the D is unclear. V was clipped by 4 bases and J by 3 bases, with 10 bases between them. Germline-derived CDR1 and CDR2 are LNHDA and SQIVND (reference sequence). The CDR3 loop spans 13 amino acids. In nucleotides, the CDR3 is TGTGCCAGTAGTAGCCAAGGAATCTACGAGCAGTACTTC. Translated: CASSSQGIYEQYF. The full variable domain, its missing parts supplied by reference TRBV19 and TRBJ2-7, is DGGITQSPKYLFRKEGQNVTLSCEQNLNHDAMYWYRQDPGQGLRLIYYSQIVNDFQKGDIAEGYSVSREKKESFPLTVTSAQKNPTAFYLCASSSQGIYEQYFGPGTRLTVT.

This clone was seen only a few times. The rearrangement links TRBV27 to TRBJ2-7; weak D call: TRBD1 (6 bases). CDR1 and CDR2 (germline): MNHEY, SMNVEV (reference sequence). V lost 4 bases and J lost 6, with 16 bases in between. CDR3 length: 14 residues. The CDR3 protein is CASSSGHTIGEQYF. For the CDR3, the DNA is TGTGCCAGCAGTTCGGGACACACCATCGGCGAGCAGTACTTC.

The chain is built from TRBV2 and TRBJ1-1, with a possible D match to TRBD1 (5 bases). Trimming pared 3 bases from V and 4 bases from J, leaving 9 bases between. This CDR3 is 13 amino acids long. Germline V CDR1 and CDR2: SNHLY, FYNNEI. This chain's CDR3 is CASSDMGPTEAFF. The DNA of the CDR3 is TGTGCCAGCAGTGACATGGGGCCCACTGAAGCTTTCTTT.

V and J are TRBV5-1 and TRBJ2-1; 7 bases fit TRBD1. Losses at the gene ends were 5 bases for V and 4 bases for J; bases not matched to a gene: 3. The germline gives CDR1 SGHRS, CDR2 YFSETQ. This CDR3 is built from 13 residues. The CDR3 here is CASRDRPYNEQFF. CDR3 DNA sequence: TGCGCCAGCAGGGACAGGCCTTACAATGAGCAGTTCTTC.